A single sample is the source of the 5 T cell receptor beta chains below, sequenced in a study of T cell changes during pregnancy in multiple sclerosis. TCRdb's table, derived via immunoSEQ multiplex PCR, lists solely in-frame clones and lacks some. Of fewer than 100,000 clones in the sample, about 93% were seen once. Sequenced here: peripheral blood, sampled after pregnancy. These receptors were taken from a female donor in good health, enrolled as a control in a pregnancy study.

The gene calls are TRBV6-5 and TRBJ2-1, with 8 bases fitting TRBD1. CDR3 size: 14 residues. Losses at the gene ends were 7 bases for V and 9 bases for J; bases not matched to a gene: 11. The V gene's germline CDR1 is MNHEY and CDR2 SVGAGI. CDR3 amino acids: CASTPTGGSGEQFF. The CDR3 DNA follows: TGTGCCAGCACACCTACAGGGGGGTCCGGTGAGCAGTTCTTC.

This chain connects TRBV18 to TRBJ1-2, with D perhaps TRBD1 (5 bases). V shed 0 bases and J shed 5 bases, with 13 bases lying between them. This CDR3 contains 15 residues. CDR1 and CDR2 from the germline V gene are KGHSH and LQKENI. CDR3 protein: CASSPPRGAGYGYTF. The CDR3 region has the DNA TGTGCCAGCTCACCACCAAGGGGCGCAGGGTATGGCTACACCTTC.

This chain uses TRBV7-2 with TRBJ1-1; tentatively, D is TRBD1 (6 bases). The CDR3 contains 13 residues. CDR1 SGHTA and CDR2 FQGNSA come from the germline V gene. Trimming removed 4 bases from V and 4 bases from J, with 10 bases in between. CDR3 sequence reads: CASSSQGTTEAFF. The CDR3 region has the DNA TGTGCCAGCAGCTCGCAGGGGACCACTGAAGCTTTCTTT.

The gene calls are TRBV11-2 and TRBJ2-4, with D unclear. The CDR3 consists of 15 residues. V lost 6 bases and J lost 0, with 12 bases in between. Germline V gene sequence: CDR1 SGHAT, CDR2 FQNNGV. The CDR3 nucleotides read TGTGCCAGCAGTATCTCTAGGATAGCCAAAAACATTCAGTACTTC. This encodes CASSISRIAKNIQYF.

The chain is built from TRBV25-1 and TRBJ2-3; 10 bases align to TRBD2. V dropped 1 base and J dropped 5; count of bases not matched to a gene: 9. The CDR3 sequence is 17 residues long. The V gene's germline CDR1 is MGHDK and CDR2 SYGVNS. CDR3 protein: CASSEWASSGRLDTQYF. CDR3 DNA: TGTGCCAGCAGTGAATGGGCGTCTAGCGGGAGATTAGATACGCAGTATTTT.